The 28 T cell receptor beta chains given below trace back to one sample, sequenced in a study of siplizumab effects on memory and regulatory T cells. Method: immunoSEQ multiplex PCR; TCRdb's copy keeps in-frame clones and lacks some. The table lists about 80,000 clones, over 90% of them singletons. Sequenced: CD8+ T cells sorted from blood. Receptors were obtained from a human donor in good health.

The chain joins TRBV18 to TRBJ1-6, with D unresolved. CDR1 is KGHSH, CDR2 LQKENI, per germline. The CDR3 is 19 residues long. The ends were cut back, 2 bases at V and 10 bases at J, with 27 bases in the middle. The CDR3 loop is CASSPTLLNRAEVVSPLHF. The DNA for the CDR3 is TGTGCCAGCTCACCAACACTTCTCAATAGGGCCGAGGTGGTGTCACCCCTCCACTTT.

As concerns this clone: This CDR3 is also generated by other DNA sequences in the sample. Written as DNA, the CDR3 is TGTGCCAGCAGTTTATCCGGATACTCTGGGGCCAACGTCCTGACTTTC. Encoded protein: CASSLSGYSGANVLTF. The V and J genes are TRBV27 and TRBJ2-6; D is ambiguous. Looked up from germline, CDR1 is MNHEY and CDR2 is SMNVEV (reference sequence). V lost 0 bases and J 0 bases, leaving 6 bases between the germline ends. The CDR3 runs to 16 residues.

The chain carries TRBV7-8 and TRBJ2-7; 8 bases line up with TRBD1. The CDR3 sequence is 16 residues long. V dropped 5 bases and J dropped 3; count of bases not matched to a gene: 12. Germline V gene sequence: CDR1 SGHVS, CDR2 FQNEAQ. The CDR3 region is CASSPGTGRTIYEQYF. The CDR3 DNA is TGTGCCAGCAGCCCCGGGACAGGACGCACCATCTACGAGCAGTACTTC.

The genes are TRBV16 and TRBJ1-4, with a possible D match to TRBD1 (5 bases). The CDR3 has 14 residues. CDR1 is KGHSY and CDR2 is FQNENV in the germline V gene. V lost 4 bases, J lost 8 bases, and 14 bases lay in between. CDR3 DNA sequence: TGTGCCAGCAGCCCACTGACTGGGGGGGAAAAACTGTTTTTT. Amino acid sequence: CASSPLTGGEKLFF.

CDR3 sequence reads: CASSGVWGTDTQYF. The CDR3 region has the DNA TGTGCCAGCAGCGGGGTGTGGGGCACAGATACGCAGTATTTT. This sequence joins TRBV2 and TRBJ2-3; D might be TRBD2 (5 bases). Germline CDR1 and CDR2: SNHLY and FYNNEI. V was cut by 6 bases and J by 1 base, with 11 bases left in between. CDR3 length equals 14 residues. Looking up the rest from reference TRBV2 and TRBJ2-3 gives the full variable domain: EPEVTQTPSHQVTQMGQEVILRCVPISNHLYFYWYRQILGQKVEFLVSFYNNEISEKSEIFDDQFSVERPDGSNFTLKIRSTKLEDSAMYFCASSGVWGTDTQYFGPGTRLTVL.

This chain's CDR3 is CAILDMRLMNTEAFF. In DNA, the CDR3 is TGTGCCATCTTAGATATGCGGTTAATGAACACTGAAGCTTTCTTT. The rearrangement uses TRBV2 and TRBJ1-1; D remains ambiguous. The germline V gene has CDR1 SNHLY and CDR2 FYNNEI. Trimming stripped 10 bases from V and 0 bases from J, with 18 bases between. The CDR3 has 15 residues. Full variable domain (outside the CDR3, taken from reference TRBV2 and TRBJ1-1): EPEVTQTPSHQVTQMGQEVILRCVPISNHLYFYWYRQILGQKVEFLVSFYNNEISEKSEIFDDQFSVERPDGSNFTLKIRSTKLEDSAMYFCAILDMRLMNTEAFFGQGTRLTVV.

The chain has TRBV6-6 and TRBJ2-1; 7 nucleotides match TRBD1. J gave up 6 bases and V 4 bases, and 9 bases lay outside the gene matches. The CDR3 sequence is 15 residues long. In germline, CDR1 is MNHNY, CDR2 SVGAGI (reference sequence). In DNA form, the CDR3 reads TGTGCCAGCAGTTCCCCTAGGACAGGCAGCAATGAGCAGTTCTTC. Translating it yields CASSSPRTGSNEQFF.

This clone was observed a single time. This sequence joins TRBV10-1 and TRBJ2-7; D gene unclear. The germline V gene encodes CDR1 WNHNN and CDR2 SYGVQD (reference sequence). V shed 3 bases and J shed 6 bases, with 18 bases lying between them. CDR3 length: 15 amino acids. The CDR3 DNA reads TGCGCCAGCAGTGAATTCTCCGGATACCTGGGCGAGCAGTACTTC. It specifies CASSEFSGYLGEQYF.

The genes are TRBV7-2 and TRBJ2-1; D gene ambiguous. V dropped 6 bases and J dropped 2 bases, with 2 bases sitting between them. From germline, CDR1 is SGHTA and CDR2 FQGNSA. The CDR3 has 11 amino acids. CDR3 amino acids: CASRPYNEQFF. CDR3 in DNA: TGTGCCAGCAGACCCTACAATGAGCAGTTCTTC.

The chain combines TRBV19 with TRBJ2-1, with 10 bases lining up with TRBD2. Trimming cost V 3 bases and J 7 bases; bases outside gene matches: 6. CDR1 and CDR2 (germline): LNHDA, SQIVND (reference sequence). CDR3 length equals 15 residues. The CDR3 DNA is TGTGCCAGTAGTATCTCTAGCGGGAGCAGTAATGAGCAGTTCTTC. Protein: CASSISSGSSNEQFF. Looking up the rest from reference TRBV19 and TRBJ2-1 gives the full variable domain: DGGITQSPKYLFRKEGQNVTLSCEQNLNHDAMYWYRQDPGQGLRLIYYSQIVNDFQKGDIAEGYSVSREKKESFPLTVTSAQKNPTAFYLCASSISSGSSNEQFFGPGTRLTVL.

The rearrangement links TRBV11-2 to TRBJ2-3, with D unresolved. Germline CDR1 reads SGHAT; CDR2 reads FQNNGV. The V gene lost 1 base and the J gene lost 1 base, with 12 bases spanning the gap. This CDR3 contains 16 residues. CDR3 protein: CASSLGANPRTDTQYF. The DNA for the CDR3 is TGTGCCAGCAGCTTAGGGGCTAACCCCCGCACAGATACGCAGTATTTT.

The genes are TRBV19 and TRBJ2-3; 8 bases match TRBD2. Trimming removed 3 bases from V and 6 bases from J; junction bases left unmatched: 8. The CDR3 runs to 15 residues. Germline V lookup: CDR1 LNHDA, CDR2 SQIVND (reference sequence). DNA of the CDR3: TGTGCCAGTAGTATTGATACGGGAGGGGCCGATACGCAGTATTTT. This encodes CASSIDTGGADTQYF.

The CDR3 DNA follows: TGTGCCAGCAGTTACTCACCAACACATGGCTACACCTTC. Translated: CASSYSPTHGYTF. The rearrangement uses TRBV6-6 and TRBJ1-2; no reliable D call. V was shortened by 0 bases and J by 6 bases, with 8 bases between the two germline ends. The CDR3 is 13 residues long. The V gene's germline CDR1 is MNHNY and CDR2 SVGAGI (reference sequence).

The genes are TRBV28 and TRBJ2-1, with D uncertain. This CDR3 has 13 residues. Trimming removed 2 bases from V and 8 bases from J, with 10 bases in between. Germline V gives CDR1 MDHEN, CDR2 SYDVKM. As DNA, the CDR3 is TGTGCCAGCAGTTTAACGGGCTTGGATGAGCAGTTCTTC. It encodes CASSLTGLDEQFF.

The CDR3 spells CASSPASGRINEQFF. The CDR3 region has the DNA TGTGCCAGCAGCCCGGCTAGCGGGAGGATCAATGAGCAGTTCTTC. The V and J genes are TRBV9 and TRBJ2-1; 11 nucleotides align to TRBD2. There are 15 residues in the CDR3. From germline, CDR1 is SGDLS and CDR2 YYNGEE. After removal of 4 bases from V and 6 bases from J, the junction contained 6 bases not matched to a gene. The variable domain in full, completed from reference TRBV9 and TRBJ2-1, reads DSGVTQTPKHLITATGQRVTLRCSPRSGDLSVYWYQQSLDQGLQFLIQYYNGEERAKGNILERFSAQQFPDLHSELNLSSLELGDSALYFCASSPASGRINEQFFGPGTRLTVL.

V gene TRBV13 combines with J gene TRBJ2-7, with 7 bases aligning to TRBD1. The CDR3 runs to 15 residues. Germline CDR1 and CDR2: PRHDT and FYEKMQ (reference sequence). With V trimmed by 5 bases and J by 3 bases, 10 bases remained unmatched. The CDR3 reads CASSGRTGRFYEQYF. The CDR3 DNA is TGTGCCAGCAGCGGACGGACAGGACGATTCTACGAGCAGTACTTC.

This chain links TRBV7-9 with TRBJ2-1, with 11 nucleotides matching TRBD2. Germline CDR1 and CDR2: SEHNR and FQNEAQ (reference sequence). With V trimmed by 6 bases and J by 5 bases, 6 bases remained unmatched. The CDR3 has 15 amino acids. The chain's CDR3 is CASSLLAGENNEQFF. DNA for the CDR3: TGTGCCAGCAGTCTACTAGCGGGAGAGAACAATGAGCAGTTCTTC.

Of note for this clone: The junction and the germline gene differ at one end; a read error may be behind it. The J gene is TRBJ2-5, the V gene TRBV7-7; tentatively, D is TRBD1 (6 bases). CDR1 is SSHAT, CDR2 FNYEAQ, per germline (reference sequence). The CDR3 is 17 amino acids. In DNA, the CDR3 is TGTGCTAGCAGCGCCGCCGTCCAGGGGCAGGCCCAAGAGACCCAGTACTTC. This codes for CASSAAVQGQAQETQYF. The whole variable domain, remainder taken from reference TRBV7-7 and TRBJ2-5, is GAGVSQSPRYKVTKRGQDVTLRCDPISSHATLYWYQQALGQGPEFLTYFNYEAQPDKSGLPSDRFSAERPEGSISTLTIQRTEQRDSAMYRCASSAAVQGQAQETQYFGPGTRLLVL.

There are a few counts of this clone. The genes are TRBV7-9 and TRBJ1-1; maybe TRBD1 (6 bases). The CDR3 extends over 14 amino acids. Germline V lookup: CDR1 SEHNR, CDR2 FQNEAQ (reference sequence). V lost 7 bases and J 4 bases, leaving 16 bases between the germline ends. CDR3 in DNA: TGTGCCAGCATCTCAAATGGGGGCGGCACTGAAGCTTTCTTT. Translation gives CASISNGGGTEAFF.

The chain employs TRBV5-6 and TRBJ1-2; D not resolved. The CDR3 extends over 15 amino acids. Trimming stripped 2 bases from V and 2 bases from J, with 13 bases between. CDR1 is SGHDT, CDR2 YYEEEE, per germline. CDR3 in amino acids: CASSFTGYPNYGYTF. The CDR3, as DNA: TGTGCCAGCAGCTTTACCGGGTATCCGAACTATGGCTACACCTTC.

V is TRBV21-1 and J is TRBJ2-2; the table's D call, TRBD2, was not checked against the DNA. TRBV21-1 is shown as a pseudogene. CDR3 length equals 16 residues. The CDR3 protein is CASTFLAGGLTGELFF. The CDR3 nucleotides read TGTGCCAGCACTTTTTTAGCGGGAGGGCTCACCGGGGAGCTGTTTTTT.

This clone was picked up one time. The CDR3 coding sequence is TGTGCCAGCAGCGTCCGGACTAGCGGGAGCACCGGGGAGCTGTTTTTT. The encoded protein is CASSVRTSGSTGELFF. The V call is TRBV9, the J call TRBJ2-2, with 13 bases that match TRBD2. Germline CDR1 and CDR2: SGDLS and YYNGEE. V trimming: 2 bases; J trimming: 4 bases; junction bases outside the gene matches: 2. CDR3 length: 16 residues.

The chain is built from TRBV4-1 and TRBJ2-3; perhaps TRBD2 as D (5 bases). The CDR3 covers 15 residues. The V end lost 4 bases, the J end lost 2 bases, and 13 bases lay between the germline ends. CDR1 and CDR2 from the germline V gene are MGHRA and YSYEKL. CDR3 nucleotides: TGCGCCAGCAGCCGGCCGGACTCTGACACAGATACGCAGTATTTT. Translation gives CASSRPDSDTDTQYF.

The CDR3 protein is CASSLVGQETQYF. The CDR3 DNA reads as TGTGCCAGCAGCTTGGTGGGGCAAGAGACCCAGTACTTC. V gene TRBV7-3 combines with J gene TRBJ2-5; D not certain. Germline assignment: CDR1 SGHTA and CDR2 FQGTGA. Trimming removed 3 bases at V and 2 bases at J, with 7 bases between. This CDR3 has 13 amino acids.

The chain joins TRBV19 to TRBJ2-2; D ambiguous. Germline CDR1 LNHDA, CDR2 SQIVND (reference sequence). The ends were cut back, 3 bases at V and 7 bases at J, with 6 bases in the middle. The CDR3 is 12 residues long. The CDR3 loop reads CASSIGNGELFF. The CDR3 DNA follows: TGTGCCAGTAGTATCGGAAACGGGGAGCTGTTTTTT.

The rearrangement joins TRBV27 to TRBJ2-7; D perhaps matches TRBD2 (6 bases). Germline V gene data show CDR1 as MNHEY and CDR2 as SMNVEV (reference sequence). V was clipped by 3 bases and J by 4 bases, with 19 bases between them. There are 16 residues in the CDR3. Written as DNA, the CDR3 is TGTGCCAGCAGTTTGGAGGGGCGGGACGCGGGGTACGAGCAGTACTTC. This encodes CASSLEGRDAGYEQYF.

This sequence joins TRBV28 and TRBJ2-7, with 7 positions matching TRBD1. This CDR3 has 14 residues. The trim removed 5 bases at V and 4 bases at J, leaving 8 bases unmatched. Germline assignment: CDR1 MDHEN and CDR2 SYDVKM. CDR3 loop: CASSPWDSNYEQYF. Here the CDR3 DNA reads TGTGCCAGCAGTCCATGGGACAGTAATTACGAGCAGTACTTC.

The V gene is TRBV15, the J gene TRBJ2-7, with 9 nucleotides matching TRBD2. There are 17 residues in the CDR3. J gave up 2 bases and V 0 bases, and 8 bases lay outside the gene matches. Germline V gene data show CDR1 as LNHNV and CDR2 as YYDKDF (reference sequence). CDR3 nucleotide sequence: TGTGCCACCAGCAGAGAACCGACTAGCGGCTTAACCTACGAGCAGTACTTC. Translated, it gives CATSREPTSGLTYEQYF.